The present entry profiles one T cell receptor (beta chain) with its context. This CDR3 has 14 amino acids. Trimming pared 2 bases from V and 0 bases from J, leaving 8 bases between. Germline V gene sequence: CDR1 MDHEN, CDR2 SYDVKM. This record belongs to a study of shared clonotypes between healthy human individuals. Naive CD8 cells lacked CD45RO, underwent positive selection for CCR7 and left out terminally differentiated effector memory CD45RA+ cells. Assay: immunoSEQ multiplex PCR; the TCRdb copy retains only in-frame clones and omits some. In the table there are about 2 million clones, about 95% of which are singletons.

The sequencing sample was made of naive CD8+ T cells sorted from blood. This chain links TRBV28 with TRBJ2-7; no definite D call. This receptor was taken from a man aged 18-30 years in good health. The CDR3 DNA reads TGTGCCAGCAGTTTAAGGGCGGCCTCCTACGAGCAGTACTTC. Translated: CASSLRAASYEQYF.